This T cell receptor (beta chain) is drawn from a study of T cell responses to AZD1222 COVID-19 vaccine. Whole-study findings and limits: Among vaccine-associated CD4 TCRs, coverage spanned spike, with dominance at 160-218 and 743-854.

This clone turned up a few times. The antigen remains undetermined. Per the germline V gene, CDR1 is SNHLY and CDR2 is FYNNEI. J lost 5 bases, V lost 8 bases, and 8 bases had no gene match. The CDR3 sequence is 14 residues long. Libraries were prepared by immunoSEQ multiplex PCR; TCRdb keeps only in-frame clonotypes and omits some of them. Among about 120,000 clones listed, 80% to 90% were seen once. The receptor was derived from an adult in good health. The chain has TRBV2 and TRBJ2-5, with 10 bases identical to TRBD2. This sample comprised peripheral blood, obtained on day 0 of AZD1222 vaccination. Written as DNA, the CDR3 is TGTGCCAGCCGGACTAGCGGTGCCCCGGAGACCCAGTACTTC. It codes for CASRTSGAPETQYF.